These 26 T cell receptor beta chains share one sample of origin, sequenced in a study of blood T cell repertoires in COVID-19. Some clones are missing from TCRdb's copy, which holds only in-frame ones; the method was immunoSEQ multiplex PCR. The table has 250,000 to 300,000 clones, roughly four fifths seen once; the top ten hold roughly 3.1%. Source material: PBMCs or T cells enriched from blood (not recorded which). These receptors were taken from a middle-aged man who had recovered from COVID-19.

J is TRBJ2-2 and V is TRBV5-4, with D possibly TRBD1 on 6 matching bases. CDR3 length: 15 residues. Germline V gene sequence: CDR1 SGHNT, CDR2 YYREEE (reference sequence). V shed 0 bases and J shed 4 bases, with 10 bases lying between them. The CDR3 DNA is TGTGCCAGCAGCTTGGGGGGACATGTCACCGGGGAGCTGTTTTTT. Its translation is CASSLGGHVTGELFF.

In its sample, this clone ranks as medium-sized. This chain uses TRBV6-2 or TRBV6-3 with TRBJ2-7; a possible D gene is TRBD2 (5 bases). The CDR3 has 13 amino acids. The ends were cut back, 2 bases at V and 4 bases at J, with 9 bases in the middle. Germline V CDR1 and CDR2: MNHEY, SVGEGT. CDR3 amino acids: CASSYGEQYEQYF. The CDR3 DNA follows: TGTGCCAGCAGTTACGGGGAGCAGTACGAGCAGTACTTC.

The chain employs TRBV7-8 and TRBJ2-1; D unresolved. The CDR3 runs 12 residues. The V end was cut by 6 bases, the J end by 9 bases, with 12 bases between. The germline V gene encodes CDR1 SGHVS and CDR2 FQNEAQ. For the CDR3, the DNA is TGTGCCAGCAGGAACCCCGCCGGTGAGCAGTTCTTC. It yields the protein CASRNPAGEQFF.

This clone appeared a single time. This sequence joins TRBV18 and TRBJ2-3; 10 nucleotides match TRBD2. The V gene end was trimmed by 0 bases and the J gene end by 2 bases; junction bases not matched to a gene: 2. This CDR3 contains 16 residues. Looked up from germline, CDR1 is KGHSH and CDR2 is LQKENI. CDR3 sequence: CASSPPSGGATDTQYF. CDR3 DNA sequence: TGTGCCAGCTCACCACCCAGCGGGGGGGCCACAGATACGCAGTATTTT.

The chain recombines TRBV19 with TRBJ2-1, with 7 bases that match TRBD2. The CDR3 runs to 18 residues. With V trimmed by 1 base and J by 0 bases, 9 bases remained unmatched. Germline V lookup: CDR1 LNHDA, CDR2 SQIVND (reference sequence). Here the CDR3 reads CASSIGWRGKSSYNEQFF. In nucleotides, the CDR3 is TGTGCCAGTAGTATAGGGTGGCGGGGGAAGAGCTCCTACAATGAGCAGTTCTTC.

The V call is TRBV9, the J call TRBJ2-5, with 7 bases matching TRBD1. V lost 1 base, J lost 4 bases, and 10 bases stayed unmatched. CDR1 SGDLS and CDR2 YYNGEE come from the germline V gene. The CDR3 has 16 amino acids. CDR3: CASSVWGFGQAETQYF. The CDR3, as DNA: TGTGCCAGCAGCGTATGGGGATTCGGACAGGCAGAGACCCAGTACTTC.

This clone was seen only a few times. The rearrangement uses TRBV29-1 and TRBJ2-5; D gene ambiguous. Germline CDR1 is SQVTM and CDR2 is ANQGSEA. V was clipped by 7 bases and J by 9 bases, with 12 bases between them. This CDR3 is built from 10 residues. The CDR3 DNA follows: TGCAGCGCCCAACAGCCACCCCAGTACTTC. The encoded protein is CSAQQPPQYF.

V gene TRBV28 combines with J gene TRBJ1-3, with D possibly matching TRBD1 (5 bases). Trimming pared 6 bases from V and 0 bases from J, leaving 15 bases between. Germline V gene sequence: CDR1 MDHEN, CDR2 SYDVKM. CDR3 size: 16 residues. The CDR3: CASSALGTDSGNTIYF. CDR3 DNA: TGTGCCAGCAGCGCTTTAGGGACTGACTCTGGAAACACCATATATTTT. The complete variable domain, with remaining parts taken from reference TRBV28 and TRBJ1-3, reads DVKVTQSSRYLVKRTGEKVFLECVQDMDHENMFWYRQDPGLGLRLIYFSYDVKMKEKGDIPEGYSVSREKKERFSLILESASTNQTSMYLCASSALGTDSGNTIYFGEGSWLTVV.

The chain carries TRBV20-1 and TRBJ2-1, with TRBD2 matching 7 bases. Trimming took 5 bases from V and 9 from J; bases not matched to a gene: 4. Germline values: CDR1 DFQATT, CDR2 SNEGSKA (reference sequence). This CDR3 region has 11 residues. The CDR3 nucleotides read TGCAGTGCTTCTACTAGCGTTGAGCAGTTCTTC. Residues: CSASTSVEQFF.

The chain has TRBV28 and TRBJ2-2, with 7 bases matching TRBD1. V was pared by 7 bases and J by 8 bases, with 10 bases of the junction left unmatched. CDR1 MDHEN and CDR2 SYDVKM come from the germline V gene. CDR3 length: 14 amino acids. The CDR3 DNA follows: TGTGCCAGCATCGAGGGGGCATCAAAGGGGGAGCTGTTTTTT. This translates into CASIEGASKGELFF.

The chain is built from TRBV2 and TRBJ1-6, with D unresolved. In germline, CDR1 is SNHLY, CDR2 FYNNEI. V gave up 3 bases and J gave up 0 bases, with 15 bases separating them. The CDR3 extends over 18 amino acids. CDR3 amino acids: CASSDRPPSSSYNSPLHF. The DNA for the CDR3 is TGTGCCAGCAGTGACCGTCCCCCATCGAGCTCCTATAATTCACCCCTCCACTTT.

The V gene is TRBV29-1, the J gene TRBJ2-7; TRBD2 matches at 7 bases. Germline assignment: CDR1 SQVTM and CDR2 ANQGSEA. The CDR3 length is 13 residues. V trimming: 3 bases; J trimming: 3 bases; junction bases outside the gene matches: 5. CDR3 in amino acids: CSVELAAGYEQYF. The CDR3 bases are TGCAGCGTTGAGCTAGCGGCAGGCTACGAGCAGTACTTC.

The J gene is TRBJ2-2, the V gene TRBV5-4; TRBD2 matches at 9 bases. The germline V gene encodes CDR1 SGHNT and CDR2 YYREEE (reference sequence). Unmatched junction bases numbered 10, after V lost 4 bases and J lost 6 bases. This CDR3 region has 16 residues. This CDR3 is CASSPAGGAYSGELFF. The CDR3 coding sequence is TGTGCCAGCAGCCCGGCGGGGGGGGCTTATTCCGGGGAGCTGTTTTTT.

This chain connects TRBV28 to TRBJ1-6; 7 bases agree with TRBD1. The V segment lost 6 bases and the J segment 8 bases; nucleotides outside the gene matches: 13. There are 16 residues in the CDR3. In germline, CDR1 is MDHEN, CDR2 SYDVKM. Here the CDR3 reads CASSFLPSGTDSPLHF. The CDR3 DNA follows: TGTGCCAGCAGCTTCCTACCCTCCGGGACAGATTCACCCCTCCACTTT.

The V and J genes are TRBV5-4 and TRBJ2-7; 12 bases align to TRBD2. This CDR3 region has 14 residues. Trimming removed 3 bases from V and 5 bases from J; junction bases left unmatched: 3. CDR1 is SGHNT and CDR2 is YYREEE in the germline V gene (reference sequence). For the CDR3, the DNA is TGTGCCAGCAGCTGGACTAGCGGGAAGGACGAGCAGTACTTC. Protein product: CASSWTSGKDEQYF.

The rearrangement links TRBV6-5 to TRBJ2-3; D perhaps matches TRBD1 (5 bases). V was trimmed by 7 bases and J by 0 bases, leaving 11 bases between them. The CDR3 runs 14 residues. From germline, CDR1 is MNHEY and CDR2 SVGAGI. The CDR3 sequence: CASTLGQSTDTQYF. CDR3 sequence (DNA): TGTGCCAGCACCCTCGGACAAAGCACAGATACGCAGTATTTT.

The chain uses TRBV7-2 and TRBJ2-7; 11 positions agree with TRBD1. CDR1 and CDR2 from the germline V gene are SGHTA and FQGNSA. The J segment lost 6 bases and the V segment lost 5 bases, leaving 6 bases of the junction unmatched. The CDR3 sequence is 14 residues long. CDR3 DNA sequence: TGTGCCAGCAGCGGACCGGGACAGGGGGTCGAGCAGTACTTC. This gives the protein CASSGPGQGVEQYF. The complete variable domain, with remaining parts taken from reference TRBV7-2 and TRBJ2-7, reads GAGVSQSPSNKVTEKGKDVELRCDPISGHTALYWYRQSLGQGLEFLIYFQGNSAPDKSGLPSDRFSAERTGGSVSTLTIQRTQQEDSAVYLCASSGPGQGVEQYFGPGTRLTVT.

CDR3 amino acids: CASSQDRSSGNTIYF. CDR3 nucleotide sequence: TGCGCCAGCAGCCAAGATCGGAGCTCTGGAAACACCATATATTTT. V usage is TRBV4-3 and J usage is TRBJ1-3; D not resolved. Germline V gene lookup returns CDR1 LGHNA and CDR2 YSLEER. This CDR3 is built from 15 residues. V lost 0 bases and J lost 0, with 6 bases in between.

The chain combines TRBV27 with TRBJ1-5; tentative D call: TRBD1 (5 bases). The CDR3 has 16 amino acids. CDR1 MNHEY and CDR2 SMNVEV come from the germline V gene (reference sequence). V was shortened by 6 bases and J by 5 bases, with 20 bases between the two germline ends. CDR3 loop: CASSQQAAVPHQPQHF. DNA for the CDR3: TGTGCCAGCAGCCAACAGGCCGCCGTACCCCATCAGCCCCAGCATTTT.

This CDR3 is CASSHSGTWGETQYF. CDR3 bases: TGTGCCAGCAGTCATAGCGGGACCTGGGGGGAGACCCAGTACTTC. The V call is TRBV27, the J call TRBJ2-5; 8 positions match TRBD2. Germline CDR1 reads MNHEY; CDR2 reads SMNVEV (reference sequence). This CDR3 has 15 residues. J was trimmed by 5 bases and V by 5 bases; bases with no gene match: 10.

This clone was detected a few times. The V call is TRBV11-2, the J call TRBJ1-2; D is unclear. CDR3 length equals 13 residues. With 3 bases removed from V and 6 bases from J, the gap between germline ends came to 11 bases. CDR1 is SGHAT, CDR2 FQNNGV, per germline. CDR3 DNA: TGTGCCAGCAGCTTCAAAGTCGGGGATGGCTACACCTTC. It specifies CASSFKVGDGYTF.

This clone has a single count. This chain connects TRBV4-1 to TRBJ2-5; 10 bases fit TRBD2. Trimming at V came to 1 base and at J to 7 bases, leaving 6 bases not matched to a gene. The CDR3 sequence is 15 residues long. Germline-derived CDR1 and CDR2 are MGHRA and YSYEKL. The CDR3 here is CASSQALAGVGTQYF. CDR3 bases: TGCGCCAGCAGCCAAGCTCTAGCGGGAGTCGGGACCCAGTACTTC.

The chain couples TRBV24-1 to TRBJ2-1; 11 bases line up with TRBD2. Germline CDR1 and CDR2: KGHDR and SFDVKD. Trimming removed 4 bases from V and 6 bases from J; junction bases left unmatched: 4. The CDR3 runs to 15 residues. Here the CDR3 DNA reads TGTGCCACCAGTGAAACCGGGACTAGCGGCAATGAGCAGTTCTTC. Translating gives CATSETGTSGNEQFF.

V usage is TRBV28 and J usage is TRBJ1-1; D gene uncertain. The germline CDR1 and CDR2 sequences are MDHEN and SYDVKM. This CDR3 spans 14 amino acids. V lost 3 bases to trimming and J lost 1 base, with 9 bases between them. The CDR3 coding sequence is TGTGCCAGCAGTTTTTCACGGGAGAACACTGAAGCTTTCTTT. Translated, it gives CASSFSRENTEAFF.

J is TRBJ1-2 and V is TRBV20-1; no reliable D call. The germline V gene encodes CDR1 DFQATT and CDR2 SNEGSKA (reference sequence). Trimming cost V 4 bases and J 4 bases, with 7 bases left between them. This CDR3 comprises 11 residues. The DNA for the CDR3 is TGCAGTGCTATAGCTGCCTATGGCTACACCTTC. As protein: CSAIAAYGYTF.

The chain recombines TRBV5-8 with TRBJ2-5; 10 bases fit TRBD1. The CDR3 runs to 15 residues. Per germline, CDR1 SGHTS and CDR2 YDEGEE. V trimming: 4 bases; J trimming: 2 bases; junction bases outside the gene matches: 5. The CDR3 region has the DNA TGTGCCAGCAGCCTCGGACAGGGGGGGCAAGAGACCCAGTACTTC. The encoded protein is CASSLGQGGQETQYF.